The present TCR beta chain was sequenced within a study of blood T cells in healthy people across ages. Study-level background: About one barcoded beta molecule per two T cells was captured by template switching.

Combining a sample-barcoded 5' primer with a J-beta primer mix, a second PCR ran for roughly 6 to 11 cycles. TCRdb re-derived calls from the 5' RACE reads in MiXCR, one entry per CDR3 protein. The sample contains 550,000 to 700,000 distinct CDR3 sequences, approximately 25% of which appear only once. Study-wide findings and caveats: Among long-lived donors, naive CD4+ cells were more numerous and diversity higher than in aged donors.

Drawn from each donor were 7.5 to 10 milliliters of peripheral blood. This clonotype was counted a few times. Its target is not known. J was trimmed by 2 bases and V by 5 bases; bases with no gene match: 6. Germline V lookup: CDR1 SGHRS, CDR2 YFSETQ. The CDR3 consists of 15 residues. The sample taken for sequencing was blood. The sequence was obtained from a woman aged 65 to 85 in good health. The genes are TRBV5-1 and TRBJ2-3, with TRBD2 matching 9 bases. CDR3 sequence reads: CASRFPSGATDTQYF. In DNA, the CDR3 is TGCGCCAGCAGATTCCCTAGCGGGGCCACAGATACGCAGTATTTT.